This passage covers 8 T cell receptor beta chains from one sample sequenced in a study of blood T cell repertoires in COVID-19 (dated by TCRdb to the early 2020s). Libraries came from the immunoSEQ multiplex PCR assay. The clones in this table, taken by TCRdb from immuneACCESS, are in-frame only. Not every clone is retained; where verified, under half of the shortfall comes from an unresolved V gene, and the cause of the rest is unknown. A total of about 200,000 clones appear in this sample, 70% to 90% of them only once. The top ten constitute less than 5.5% of the sample. Sequencing input: peripheral blood. These receptors were taken from a woman of 80 years or more with acute or convalescent COVID-19.

The rearrangement links TRBV28 to TRBJ2-7; tentative D call: TRBD1 (5 bases). The CDR3 spans 15 residues. V was shortened by 6 bases and J by 0 bases, with 15 bases between the two germline ends. The germline gives CDR1 MDHEN, CDR2 SYDVKM. The CDR3 region has the DNA TGTGCCAGCAGCCGGACAAGGCCTAGCTCCTACGAGCAGTACTTC. Protein: CASSRTRPSSYEQYF.

V gene TRBV6-9 combines with J gene TRBJ2-1; D uncertain. Looked up from germline, CDR1 is MNHGY and CDR2 is SVAAGI. The CDR3 totals 14 residues. Trimming took off 8 bases at V and 3 bases at J, with 14 bases between the two ends. In DNA, the CDR3 is TGTGCCAGCCTCAATCTTAGTTACTACAATGAGCAGTTCTTC. It translates to CASLNLSYYNEQFF.

The chain recombines TRBV5-3 with TRBJ1-2; possible D gene TRBD1, 5 bases. TRBV5-3 is known as an ORF, though its function is uncertain. Trimming took 0 bases from V and 5 from J, leaving 17 bases between them. CDR3 size: 16 residues. The CDR3 reads CARSLDQGPPRYGYTF. The CDR3 DNA reads as TGTGCCAGAAGCTTGGATCAGGGCCCCCCTCGGTATGGCTACACCTTC.

The V gene is TRBV29-1, the J gene TRBJ2-3; the D is unclear. V dropped 4 bases and J dropped 6 bases, with 11 bases sitting between them. The germline V gene encodes CDR1 SQVTM and CDR2 ANQGSEA. There are 12 residues in the CDR3. CDR3: CSVGLPEDTQYF. CDR3 nucleotides: TGCAGCGTTGGATTGCCCGAGGATACGCAGTATTTT.

The rearrangement uses TRBV30 and TRBJ1-6; D remains unclear. Trimming left V 2 bases short and J 0 bases short, with 11 bases between. Germline V gene sequence: CDR1 GTSNPN, CDR2 SVGIG (reference sequence). CDR3 length: 16 amino acids. The CDR3 DNA follows: TGTGCCTGGAGTCGCGCTCTGAGCTCCTATAATTCACCCCTCCACTTT. Amino acids: CAWSRALSSYNSPLHF.

This chain connects TRBV6-6 to TRBJ1-2, with D possibly matching TRBD1 (6 bases). V was shortened by 7 bases and J by 4 bases, with 10 bases between the two germline ends. The CDR3 sequence is 12 residues long. Germline CDR1 is MNHNY and CDR2 is SVGAGI (reference sequence). The DNA of the CDR3 is TGTGCCAGCAACCGACAGGTCTATGGCTACACCTTC. Protein sequence: CASNRQVYGYTF.

V and J are TRBV2 and TRBJ1-4, with TRBD1 matching over 7 bases. CDR1 and CDR2 (germline): SNHLY, FYNNEI. This CDR3 region has 15 residues. V lost 6 bases, J lost 0 bases, and 4 bases stayed unmatched. CDR3: CASRDGQATNEKLFF. The DNA of the CDR3 is TGTGCCAGCAGGGACGGACAGGCAACTAATGAAAAACTGTTTTTT.

The rearrangement uses TRBV10-2 and TRBJ1-6, with D hard to call. The CDR3 runs 12 residues. V dropped 4 bases and J dropped 12 bases, with 10 bases sitting between them. The germline V gene has CDR1 WSHSY and CDR2 SAAADI. CDR3 in amino acids: CASSGMGEPLHF. The CDR3 region has the DNA TGCGCCAGCAGTGGTATGGGAGAACCCCTCCACTTT.